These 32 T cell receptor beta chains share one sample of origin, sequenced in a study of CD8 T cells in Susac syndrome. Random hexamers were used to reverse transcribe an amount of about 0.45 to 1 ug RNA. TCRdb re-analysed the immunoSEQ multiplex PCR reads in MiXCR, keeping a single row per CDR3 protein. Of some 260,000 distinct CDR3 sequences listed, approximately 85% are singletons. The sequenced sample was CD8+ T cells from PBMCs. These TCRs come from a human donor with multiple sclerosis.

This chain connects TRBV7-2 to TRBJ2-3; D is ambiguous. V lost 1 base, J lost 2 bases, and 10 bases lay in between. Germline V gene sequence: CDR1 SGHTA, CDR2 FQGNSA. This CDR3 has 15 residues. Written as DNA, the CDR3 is TGTGCCAGCAGCTTAGGGTCCAGTTACACAGATACGCAGTATTTT. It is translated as CASSLGSSYTDTQYF.

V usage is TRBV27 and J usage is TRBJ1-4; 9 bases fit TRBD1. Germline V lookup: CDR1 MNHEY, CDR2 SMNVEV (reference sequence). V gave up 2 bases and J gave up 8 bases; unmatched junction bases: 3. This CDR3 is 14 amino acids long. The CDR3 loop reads CASSLIGQGEKLFF. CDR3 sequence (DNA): TGTGCCAGCAGTTTAATTGGACAGGGGGAAAAACTGTTTTTT.

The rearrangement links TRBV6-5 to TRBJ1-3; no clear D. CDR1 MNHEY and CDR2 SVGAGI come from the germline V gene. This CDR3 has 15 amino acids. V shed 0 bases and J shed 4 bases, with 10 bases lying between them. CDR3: CASSYSLSNGNTIYF. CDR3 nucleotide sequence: TGTGCCAGCAGTTACTCCCTGAGTAACGGAAACACCATATATTTT.

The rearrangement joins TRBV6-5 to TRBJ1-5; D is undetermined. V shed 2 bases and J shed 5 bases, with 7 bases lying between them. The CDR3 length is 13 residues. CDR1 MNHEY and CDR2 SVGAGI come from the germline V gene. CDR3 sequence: CASSYSQYQPQHF. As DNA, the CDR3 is TGTGCCAGCAGTTACAGCCAGTATCAGCCCCAGCATTTT.

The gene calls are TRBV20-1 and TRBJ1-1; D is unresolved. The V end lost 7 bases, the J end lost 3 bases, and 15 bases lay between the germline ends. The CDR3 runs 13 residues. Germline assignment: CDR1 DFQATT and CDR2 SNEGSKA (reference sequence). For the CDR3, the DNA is TGCAGTGGGAGCGCGATTCCAGACACTGAAGCTTTCTTT. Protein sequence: CSGSAIPDTEAFF.

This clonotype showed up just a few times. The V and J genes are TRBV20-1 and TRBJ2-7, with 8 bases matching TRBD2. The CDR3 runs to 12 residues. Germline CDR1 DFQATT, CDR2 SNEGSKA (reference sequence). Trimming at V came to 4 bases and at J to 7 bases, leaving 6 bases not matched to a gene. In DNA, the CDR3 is TGCAGTGCTATCTTTCGCGGGAGGGAGCAGTACTTC. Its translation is CSAIFRGREQYF.

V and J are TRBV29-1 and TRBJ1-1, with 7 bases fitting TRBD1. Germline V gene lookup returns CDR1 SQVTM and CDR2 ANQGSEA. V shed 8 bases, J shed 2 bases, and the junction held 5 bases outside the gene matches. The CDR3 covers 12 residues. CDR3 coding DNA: TGCAGCAGCCGGGACAGAAACACTGAAGCTTTCTTT. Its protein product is CSSRDRNTEAFF.

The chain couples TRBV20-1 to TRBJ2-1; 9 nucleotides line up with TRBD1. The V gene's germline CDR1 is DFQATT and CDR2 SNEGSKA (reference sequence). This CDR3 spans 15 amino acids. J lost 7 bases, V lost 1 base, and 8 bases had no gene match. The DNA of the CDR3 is TGCAGTGCTAGAGTCCCACAGGGGGCGGGGAATGAGCAGTTCTTC. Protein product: CSARVPQGAGNEQFF.

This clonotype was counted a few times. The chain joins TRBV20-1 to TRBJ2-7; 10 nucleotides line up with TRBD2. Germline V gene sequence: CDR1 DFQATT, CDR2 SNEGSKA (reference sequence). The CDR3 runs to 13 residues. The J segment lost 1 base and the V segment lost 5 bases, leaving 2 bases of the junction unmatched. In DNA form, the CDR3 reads TGCAGTGCTCGGACTAGCGGTTCCTACGAGCAGTACTTC. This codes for CSARTSGSYEQYF.

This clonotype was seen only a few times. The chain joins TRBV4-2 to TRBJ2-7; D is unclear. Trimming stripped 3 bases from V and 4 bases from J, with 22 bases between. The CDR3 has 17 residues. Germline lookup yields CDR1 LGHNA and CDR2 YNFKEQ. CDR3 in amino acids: CASSQARLGLGQYEQYF. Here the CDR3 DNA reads TGTGCCAGCAGCCAGGCTCGTTTAGGGCTGGGCCAATACGAGCAGTACTTC.

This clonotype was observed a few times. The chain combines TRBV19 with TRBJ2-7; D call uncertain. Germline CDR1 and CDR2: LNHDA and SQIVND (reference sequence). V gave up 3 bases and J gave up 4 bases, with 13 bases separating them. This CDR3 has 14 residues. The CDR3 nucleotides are TGTGCCAGTAGTATTCGGTTCCAAAATTACGAGCAGTACTTC. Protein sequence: CASSIRFQNYEQYF.

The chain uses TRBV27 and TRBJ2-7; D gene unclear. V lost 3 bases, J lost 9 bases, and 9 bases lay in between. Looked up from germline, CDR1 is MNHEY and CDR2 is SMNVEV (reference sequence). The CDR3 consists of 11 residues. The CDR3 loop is CASSFRRGQYF. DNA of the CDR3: TGTGCCAGCAGTTTTCGTAGAGGGCAGTACTTC.

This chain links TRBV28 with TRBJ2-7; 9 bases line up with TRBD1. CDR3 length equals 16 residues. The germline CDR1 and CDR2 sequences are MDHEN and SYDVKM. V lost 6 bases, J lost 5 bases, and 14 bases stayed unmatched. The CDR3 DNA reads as TGTGCCAGCAGCGAATTCGGTTTACAGGGGGCCCACGAGCAGTACTTC. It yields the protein CASSEFGLQGAHEQYF.

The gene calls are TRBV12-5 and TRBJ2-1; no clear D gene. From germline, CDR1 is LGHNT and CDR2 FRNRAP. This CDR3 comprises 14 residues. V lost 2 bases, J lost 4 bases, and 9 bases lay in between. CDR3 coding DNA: TGTGCTAGTGGTTTGTCAGACGTTTACAATGAGCAGTTCTTC. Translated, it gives CASGLSDVYNEQFF.

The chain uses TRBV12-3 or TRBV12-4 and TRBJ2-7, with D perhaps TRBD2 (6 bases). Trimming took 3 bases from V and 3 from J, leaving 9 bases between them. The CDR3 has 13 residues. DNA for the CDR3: TGTGCCAGCAGTTTTGGCGGGGACTACGAGCAGTACTTC. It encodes CASSFGGDYEQYF.

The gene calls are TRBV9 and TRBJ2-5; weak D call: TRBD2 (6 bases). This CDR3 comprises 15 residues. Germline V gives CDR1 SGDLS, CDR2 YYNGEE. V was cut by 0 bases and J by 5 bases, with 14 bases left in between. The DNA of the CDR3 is TGTGCCAGCAGCGTAGACGGGAGTGGGGGGGAGACCCAGTACTTC. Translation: CASSVDGSGGETQYF. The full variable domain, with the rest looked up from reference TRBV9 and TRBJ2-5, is DSGVTQTPKHLITATGQRVTLRCSPRSGDLSVYWYQQSLDQGLQFLIQYYNGEERAKGNILERFSAQQFPDLHSELNLSSLELGDSALYFCASSVDGSGGETQYFGPGTRLLVL.

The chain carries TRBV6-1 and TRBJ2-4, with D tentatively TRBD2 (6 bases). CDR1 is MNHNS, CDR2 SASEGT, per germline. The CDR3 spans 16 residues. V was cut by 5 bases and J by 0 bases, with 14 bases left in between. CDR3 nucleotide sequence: TGTGCCAGCAGTCCAAGCAAGGGACTAGCCAAAAACATTCAGTACTTC. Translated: CASSPSKGLAKNIQYF.

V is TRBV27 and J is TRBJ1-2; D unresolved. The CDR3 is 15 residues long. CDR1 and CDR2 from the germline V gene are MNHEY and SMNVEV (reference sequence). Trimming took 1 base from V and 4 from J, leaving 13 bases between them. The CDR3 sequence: CASSLWAGLRYGYTF. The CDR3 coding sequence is TGTGCCAGCAGTTTATGGGCCGGACTACGCTATGGCTACACCTTC.

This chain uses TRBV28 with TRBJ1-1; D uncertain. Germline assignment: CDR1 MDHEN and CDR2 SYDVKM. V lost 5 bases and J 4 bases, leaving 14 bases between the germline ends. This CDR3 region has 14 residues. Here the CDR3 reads CASSESGRPTEAFF. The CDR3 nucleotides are TGTGCCAGCAGTGAGTCCGGGCGGCCCACTGAAGCTTTCTTT.

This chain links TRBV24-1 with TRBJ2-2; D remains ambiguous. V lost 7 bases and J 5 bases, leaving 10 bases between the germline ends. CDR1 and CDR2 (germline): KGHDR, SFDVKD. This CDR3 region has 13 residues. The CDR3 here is CATSSRRTGELFF. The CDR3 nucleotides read TGTGCCACCAGCAGCAGGAGAACCGGGGAGCTGTTTTTT.

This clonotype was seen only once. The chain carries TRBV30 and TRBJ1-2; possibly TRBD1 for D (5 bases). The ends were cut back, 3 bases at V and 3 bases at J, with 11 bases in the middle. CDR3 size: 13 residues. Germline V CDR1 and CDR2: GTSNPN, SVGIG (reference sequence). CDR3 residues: CAWSKGPHYGYTF. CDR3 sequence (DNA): TGTGCCTGGAGCAAGGGGCCCCACTATGGCTACACCTTC.

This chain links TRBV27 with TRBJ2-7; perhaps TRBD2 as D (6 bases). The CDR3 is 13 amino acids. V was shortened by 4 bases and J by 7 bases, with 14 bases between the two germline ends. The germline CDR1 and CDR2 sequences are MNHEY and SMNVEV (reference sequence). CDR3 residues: CASSSLSGGEQYF. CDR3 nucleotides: TGTGCCAGCAGTTCCCTGTCTGGGGGGGAGCAGTACTTC.

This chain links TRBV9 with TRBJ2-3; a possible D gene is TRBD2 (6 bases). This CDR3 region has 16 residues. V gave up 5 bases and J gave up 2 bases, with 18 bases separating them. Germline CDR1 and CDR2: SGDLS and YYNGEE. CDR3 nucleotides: TGTGCCAGCAGAAAATTTGAAGCGGGTCTCACAGATACGCAGTATTTT. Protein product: CASRKFEAGLTDTQYF. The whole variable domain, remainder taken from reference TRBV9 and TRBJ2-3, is DSGVTQTPKHLITATGQRVTLRCSPRSGDLSVYWYQQSLDQGLQFLIQYYNGEERAKGNILERFSAQQFPDLHSELNLSSLELGDSALYFCASRKFEAGLTDTQYFGPGTRLTVL.

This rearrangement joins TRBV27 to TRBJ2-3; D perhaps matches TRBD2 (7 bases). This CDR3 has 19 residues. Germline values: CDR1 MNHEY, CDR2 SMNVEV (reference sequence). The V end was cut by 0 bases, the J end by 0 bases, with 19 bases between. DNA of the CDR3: TGTGCCAGCAGTTTATCGGCGCGAGGGGGGGCAAGGAGCACAGATACGCAGTATTTT. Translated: CASSLSARGGARSTDTQYF.

This CDR3 is CASSLGTSGNEQFF. The CDR3 DNA is TGTGCCAGCAGTTTGGGGACTAGCGGGAATGAGCAGTTCTTC. V is TRBV12-3 or TRBV12-4 and J is TRBJ2-1; the match to TRBD2 covers 12 bases. The CDR3 totals 14 residues. The junction had 1 base not matched to a gene; V was cut back by 3 bases and J by 7 bases.

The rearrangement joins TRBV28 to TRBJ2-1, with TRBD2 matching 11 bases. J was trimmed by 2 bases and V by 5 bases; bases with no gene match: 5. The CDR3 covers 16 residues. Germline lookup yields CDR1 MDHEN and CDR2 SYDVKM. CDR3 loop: CASSVPGLAAYNEQFF. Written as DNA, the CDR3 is TGTGCCAGCAGTGTACCGGGACTAGCGGCCTACAATGAGCAGTTCTTC.

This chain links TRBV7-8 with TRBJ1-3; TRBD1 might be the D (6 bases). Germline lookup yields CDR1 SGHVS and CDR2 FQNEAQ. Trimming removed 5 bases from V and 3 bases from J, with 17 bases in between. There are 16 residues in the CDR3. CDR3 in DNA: TGTGCCAGCAGCCCTGAAGGGGGAAGAGGTGGAAACACCATATATTTT. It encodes CASSPEGGRGGNTIYF.

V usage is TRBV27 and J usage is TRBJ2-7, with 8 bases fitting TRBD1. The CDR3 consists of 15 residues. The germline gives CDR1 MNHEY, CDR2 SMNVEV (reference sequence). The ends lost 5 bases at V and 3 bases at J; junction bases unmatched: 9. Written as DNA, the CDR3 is TGTGCCAGCAGTCTTGAGACAGGGGCCAACTACGAGCAGTACTTC. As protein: CASSLETGANYEQYF.

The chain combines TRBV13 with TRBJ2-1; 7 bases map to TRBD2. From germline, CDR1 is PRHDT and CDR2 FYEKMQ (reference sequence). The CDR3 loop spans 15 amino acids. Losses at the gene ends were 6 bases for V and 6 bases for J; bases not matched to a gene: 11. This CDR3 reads CASSIGLGTTNEQFF. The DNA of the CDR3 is TGTGCCAGCAGTATCGGACTAGGCACCACCAATGAGCAGTTCTTC.

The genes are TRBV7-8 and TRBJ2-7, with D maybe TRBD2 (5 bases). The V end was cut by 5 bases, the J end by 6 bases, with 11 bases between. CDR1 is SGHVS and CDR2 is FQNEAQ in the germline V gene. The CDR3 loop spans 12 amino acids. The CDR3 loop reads CASSRASSEQYF. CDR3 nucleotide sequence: TGTGCCAGCAGCCGGGCTAGCTCCGAGCAGTACTTC. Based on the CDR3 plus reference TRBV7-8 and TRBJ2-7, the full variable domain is GAGVSQSPRYKVAKRGQDVALRCDPISGHVSLFWYQQALGQGPEFLTYFQNEAQLDKSGLPSDRFFAERPEGSVSTLKIQRTQQEDSAVYLCASSRASSEQYFGPGTRLTVT.

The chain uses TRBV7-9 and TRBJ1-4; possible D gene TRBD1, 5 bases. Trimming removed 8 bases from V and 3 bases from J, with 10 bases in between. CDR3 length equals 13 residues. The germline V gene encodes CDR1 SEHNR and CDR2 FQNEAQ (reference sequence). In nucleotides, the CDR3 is TGTGCCAGCGTTGGGGCTTCTAATGAAAAACTGTTTTTT. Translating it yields CASVGASNEKLFF.

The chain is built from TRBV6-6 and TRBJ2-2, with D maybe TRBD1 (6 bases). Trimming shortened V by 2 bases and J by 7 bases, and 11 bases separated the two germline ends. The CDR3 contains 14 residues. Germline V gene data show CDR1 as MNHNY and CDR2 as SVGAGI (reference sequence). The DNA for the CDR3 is TGTGCCAGCAGTTACAACAGGGTGAACGGGGAGCTGTTTTTT. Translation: CASSYNRVNGELFF.